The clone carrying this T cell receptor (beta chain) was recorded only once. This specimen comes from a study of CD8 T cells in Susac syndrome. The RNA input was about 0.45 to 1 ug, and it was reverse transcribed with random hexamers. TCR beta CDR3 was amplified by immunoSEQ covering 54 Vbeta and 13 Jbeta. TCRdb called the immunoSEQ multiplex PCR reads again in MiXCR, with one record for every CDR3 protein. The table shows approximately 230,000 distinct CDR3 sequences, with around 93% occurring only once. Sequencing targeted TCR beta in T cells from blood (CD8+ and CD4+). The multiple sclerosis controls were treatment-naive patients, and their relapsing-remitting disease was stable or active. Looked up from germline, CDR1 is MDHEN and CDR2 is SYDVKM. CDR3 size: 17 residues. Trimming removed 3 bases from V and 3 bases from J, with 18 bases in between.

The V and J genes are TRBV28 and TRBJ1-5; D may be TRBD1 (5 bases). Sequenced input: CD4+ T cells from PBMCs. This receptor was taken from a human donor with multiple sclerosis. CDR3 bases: TGTGCCAGCAGTTTCTTACCCGGGACCGAGAACAATCAGCCCCAGCATTTT. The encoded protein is CASSFLPGTENNQPQHF. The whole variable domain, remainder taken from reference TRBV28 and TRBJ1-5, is DVKVTQSSRYLVKRTGEKVFLECVQDMDHENMFWYRQDPGLGLRLIYFSYDVKMKEKGDIPEGYSVSREKKERFSLILESASTNQTSMYLCASSFLPGTENNQPQHFGDGTRLSIL.